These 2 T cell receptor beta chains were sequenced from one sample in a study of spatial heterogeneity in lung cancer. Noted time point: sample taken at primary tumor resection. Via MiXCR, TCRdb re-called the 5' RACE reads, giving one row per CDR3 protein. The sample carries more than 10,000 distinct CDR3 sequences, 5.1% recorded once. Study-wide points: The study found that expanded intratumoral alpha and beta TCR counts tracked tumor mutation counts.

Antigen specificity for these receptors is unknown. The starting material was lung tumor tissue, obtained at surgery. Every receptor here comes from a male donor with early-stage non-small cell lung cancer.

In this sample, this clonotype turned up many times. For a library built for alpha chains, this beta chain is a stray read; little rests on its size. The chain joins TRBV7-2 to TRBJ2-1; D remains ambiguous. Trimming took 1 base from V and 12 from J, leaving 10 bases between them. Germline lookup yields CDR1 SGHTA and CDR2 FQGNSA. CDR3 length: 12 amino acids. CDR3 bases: TGTGCCAGCAGCTTAGACCAGCTTCGGCAGTTCTTC. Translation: CASSLDQLRQFF.

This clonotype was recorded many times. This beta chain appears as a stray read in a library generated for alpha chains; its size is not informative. The CDR3: CSASGASGGSYNEQFF. The CDR3, as DNA: TGCAGTGCTAGTGGCGCTAGCGGGGGCTCCTACAATGAGCAGTTCTTC. This sequence joins TRBV20-1 and TRBJ2-1; TRBD2 aligns across 10 bases. Germline CDR1 and CDR2: DFQATT and SNEGSKA (reference sequence). The CDR3 contains 16 residues. Losses at the gene ends were 3 bases for V and 0 bases for J; bases not matched to a gene: 5.